These 4 T cell receptor beta chains came from one sample sequenced in a study of CD8 T cells in Susac syndrome. Roughly 0.45 to 1 ug RNA was reverse transcribed with random hexamers. In TCRdb, the immunoSEQ multiplex PCR reads were re-called with MiXCR into one record per CDR3 protein. Among about 300,000 distinct CDR3 sequences listed, more than 75% were seen once. Sequencing was performed on CD8+ T cells from PBMCs. The receptors derive from a human donor with multiple sclerosis.

The gene calls are TRBV20-1 and TRBJ2-7; 7 bases align to TRBD1. This CDR3 has 14 residues. With 5 bases clipped from V and 6 bases from J, the junction kept 13 bases outside the gene matches. Per germline, CDR1 DFQATT and CDR2 SNEGSKA (reference sequence). CDR3 coding DNA: TGCAGTGCTCTTACTCGACAGGGAATGGGCGAGCAGTACTTC. This gives the protein CSALTRQGMGEQYF.

The CDR3 DNA reads TGCAGTGCTACACCCACTGGACTAGCGGTTAACACCGGGGAGCTGTTTTTT. Translation: CSATPTGLAVNTGELFF. The V and J genes are TRBV20-1 and TRBJ2-2; TRBD2 aligns across 10 bases. This CDR3 spans 17 amino acids. With 4 bases clipped from V and 2 bases from J, the junction kept 10 bases outside the gene matches. Germline loops: CDR1 DFQATT, CDR2 SNEGSKA (reference sequence).

The chain has TRBV12-3 or TRBV12-4 and TRBJ2-3, with no clear D. The CDR3 consists of 14 residues. V dropped 7 bases and J dropped 4 bases, with 15 bases sitting between them. Written as DNA, the CDR3 is TGTGCCAGCACCAAGGCGCGGATCCCAGATACGCAGTATTTT. Protein sequence: CASTKARIPDTQYF.

This rearrangement joins TRBV27 to TRBJ2-4, with D unclear. The CDR3 is 17 residues long. In germline, CDR1 is MNHEY, CDR2 SMNVEV (reference sequence). The V end was cut by 7 bases, the J end by 0 bases, with 19 bases between. The CDR3 sequence: CASKGWPLKLAKNIQYF. The CDR3 DNA sequence: TGTGCCAGCAAGGGCTGGCCCCTTAAACTAGCCAAAAACATTCAGTACTTC.